Below, 21 T cell receptor beta chains from the same sample are listed, as sequenced in a study of coeliac disease. TCRdb's table, derived via immunoSEQ multiplex PCR, lists solely in-frame clones and lacks some. The sample yields thousands of clones, around half seen once. The sequenced sample consisted of intraepithelial lymphocytes from the gut. The receptors here all came from a woman aged 70-85 years with celiac disease.

The rearrangement links TRBV28 to TRBJ1-2; possible D gene TRBD1, 5 bases. In germline, CDR1 is MDHEN, CDR2 SYDVKM. The germline V and J ends were trimmed by 3 bases and 4 bases, with 9 bases remaining between them. CDR3 size: 13 residues. In nucleotides, the CDR3 is TGTGCCAGCAGTTTGACAGATTTCTATGGCTACACCTTC. It is translated as CASSLTDFYGYTF.

This clone turned up a few times. The rearrangement links TRBV19 to TRBJ2-3; 9 bases match TRBD2. Germline values: CDR1 LNHDA, CDR2 SQIVND (reference sequence). Germline trimming cut 3 bases from V and 2 bases from J; bases unmatched to any gene: 3. The CDR3 is 15 amino acids. The CDR3 bases are TGTGCCAGTAGTATTAGCGGGGGCGTCACAGATACGCAGTATTTT. It codes for CASSISGGVTDTQYF.

V is TRBV9 and J is TRBJ1-2; 9 nucleotides match TRBD1. This CDR3 comprises 17 residues. Germline V lookup: CDR1 SGDLS, CDR2 YYNGEE. The J segment lost 1 base and the V segment lost 1 base, leaving 8 bases of the junction unmatched. The CDR3 region has the DNA TGTGCCAGCAGCGTAAGGCCAGGACAGGGGAGTAACTATGGCTACACCTTC. Protein: CASSVRPGQGSNYGYTF.

V and J are TRBV7-9 and TRBJ1-1; 7 nucleotides line up with TRBD1. V shed 5 bases, J shed 4 bases, and the junction held 10 bases outside the gene matches. Germline loops: CDR1 SEHNR, CDR2 FQNEAQ (reference sequence). The CDR3 is 15 residues long. CDR3 DNA: TGTGCCAGCAGCCAGATACAGGGGAAGGGCACTGAAGCTTTCTTT. This translates into CASSQIQGKGTEAFF.

A few counts support this clone. The chain links TRBV28 to TRBJ1-5; D is unresolved. Germline V lookup: CDR1 MDHEN, CDR2 SYDVKM. This CDR3 comprises 16 residues. Trimming left V 4 bases short and J 2 bases short, with 15 bases between. The chain's CDR3 is CASSSREGVGNQPQHF. Here the CDR3 DNA reads TGTGCCAGCAGTTCCCGAGAGGGCGTGGGCAATCAGCCCCAGCATTTT.

This clone was recorded a few times. A far larger clone is one base from this, pointing to a likely read error. The J gene is TRBJ2-2, the V gene TRBV4-3; D is unresolved. Trimming took off 1 base at V and 1 base at J, with 7 bases between the two ends. CDR1 and CDR2 (germline): LGHNA, YSLEER. The CDR3 covers 15 residues. The DNA of the CDR3 is TGCGCCAGCAGCCAAGCCCCGAGGAACACCGGGGAGCTGTTTTTT. Protein product: CASSQAPRNTGELFF.

This clone has more than one count but fewer than ten. This sequence joins TRBV6-1 and TRBJ1-4; 8 bases line up with TRBD1. V lost 6 bases, J lost 7 bases, and 4 bases stayed unmatched. The CDR3 spans 13 residues. Germline loops: CDR1 MNHNS, CDR2 SASEGT. The CDR3 loop is CASRRTGFEKLFF. The CDR3 nucleotides are TGTGCCAGCAGAAGGACAGGGTTTGAAAAACTGTTTTTT.

J is TRBJ2-1 and V is TRBV7-3, with TRBD2 as a possible D gene (6 bases). Trimming shortened V by 3 bases and J by 5 bases, and 8 bases separated the two germline ends. The CDR3 runs to 13 residues. Germline V CDR1 and CDR2: SGHTA, FQGTGA. CDR3 in DNA: TGTGCCAGCAGCTTTGGAGGGAACAATGAGCAGTTCTTC. Residues: CASSFGGNNEQFF.

The table lists this clone with a few counts. V is TRBV10-3 and J is TRBJ1-2; no firm D call. The V end was cut by 2 bases, the J end by 3 bases, with 16 bases between. CDR3 length: 16 residues. Germline lookup yields CDR1 ENHRY and CDR2 SYGVKD. The CDR3 nucleotides read TGTGCCATCAGTGAGCCCTTCCTAGAGGGATACTATGGCTACACCTTC. Translation: CAISEPFLEGYYGYTF.

Note on this clone: A read error may explain this, as a much larger clone is one base away. Other DNA sequences in the same sample also yield this CDR3. This chain joins TRBV4-3 and TRBJ1-6; maybe TRBD1 (5 bases). Germline lookup yields CDR1 LGHNA and CDR2 YSLEER. The CDR3 loop spans 14 amino acids. The CDR3 region has the DNA TGCGCCAGCAGCCACAGCGGGGCCAATTCCCCCCTCCACTTT. Amino acids: CASSHSGANSPLHF.

The V call is TRBV19, the J call TRBJ1-1; D is perhaps TRBD1 (5 bases). This CDR3 is 12 amino acids long. Germline V lookup: CDR1 LNHDA, CDR2 SQIVND (reference sequence). V lost 3 bases, J lost 5 bases, and 7 bases lay in between. The chain's CDR3 is CASSMGGTEAFF. The CDR3 DNA follows: TGTGCCAGTAGTATGGGGGGGACTGAAGCTTTCTTT.

The V and J genes are TRBV9 and TRBJ2-1; TRBD2 matches 8 bases. This CDR3 comprises 16 residues. Germline CDR1 and CDR2: SGDLS and YYNGEE. Trimming took 4 bases from V and 0 from J; bases not matched to a gene: 6. The CDR3 sequence: CASSSGGGNSYNEQFF. As DNA, the CDR3 is TGTGCCAGCAGCTCGGGCGGGGGGAACTCCTACAATGAGCAGTTCTTC.

The chain recombines TRBV4-3 with TRBJ2-5; TRBD1 might be the D (5 bases). The CDR3 is made up of 14 amino acids. CDR1 and CDR2 (germline): LGHNA, YSLEER. V lost 1 base and J lost 5, with 11 bases in between. CDR3 sequence reads: CASSQVGVGETQYF. In nucleotides, the CDR3 is TGCGCCAGCAGCCAAGTAGGGGTGGGGGAGACCCAGTACTTC.

By sample share, this clone is medium-sized. This rearrangement joins TRBV4-2 to TRBJ2-2; 7 nucleotides match TRBD1. This CDR3 contains 17 residues. The junction had 11 bases not matched to a gene; V was cut back by 0 bases and J by 7 bases. CDR1 is LGHNA and CDR2 is YNFKEQ in the germline V gene. DNA for the CDR3: TGTGCCAGCAGCCAAGAAACAGGGGCGAGATTAAACGGGGAGCTGTTTTTT. Encoded protein: CASSQETGARLNGELFF.

This clone was seen only a few times. The V gene is TRBV29-1, the J gene TRBJ1-2; D remains unclear. The CDR3 sequence is 10 residues long. V was shortened by 5 bases and J by 5 bases, with 6 bases between the two germline ends. Germline loops: CDR1 SQVTM, CDR2 ANQGSEA. CDR3 residues: CSVREYGYTF. As DNA, the CDR3 is TGCAGCGTTAGGGAGTATGGCTACACCTTC.

This clone was seen more than once but under ten times. The chain carries TRBV4-2 and TRBJ2-1, with a weak D call TRBD2 (6 bases). This CDR3 region has 16 residues. V was shortened by 5 bases and J by 4 bases, with 18 bases between the two germline ends. CDR1 is LGHNA, CDR2 YNFKEQ, per germline. The DNA of the CDR3 is TGTGCCAGCAGCTTGGGACTCTTCCCTTCGTACAATGAGCAGTTCTTC. This gives the protein CASSLGLFPSYNEQFF.

The chain has TRBV4-3 and TRBJ2-1; 8 bases map to TRBD2. The CDR3 runs 15 residues. Germline CDR1 reads LGHNA; CDR2 reads YSLEER. Trimming removed 1 base from V and 1 base from J; junction bases left unmatched: 0. The CDR3 loop reads CASSQGLASYNEQFF. Here the CDR3 DNA reads TGCGCCAGCAGCCAAGGACTAGCGTCCTACAATGAGCAGTTCTTC.

In this sample, this clone is medium-sized. V is TRBV6-5 and J is TRBJ2-1; unclear D gene. The V gene lost 0 bases and the J gene lost 7 bases, with 13 bases spanning the gap. The CDR3 loop spans 15 amino acids. From germline, CDR1 is MNHEY and CDR2 SVGAGI. CDR3 bases: TGTGCCAGCAGTTACTCCCACAGATGGTTTAATGAGCAGTTCTTC. It yields the protein CASSYSHRWFNEQFF.

This clone was observed a handful of times. The chain has TRBV2 and TRBJ2-3; 7 bases fit TRBD2. V lost 2 bases, J lost 6 bases, and 8 bases stayed unmatched. Germline values: CDR1 SNHLY, CDR2 FYNNEI. This CDR3 is 15 amino acids long. The CDR3 loop is CASSERGRGVDTQYF. Here the CDR3 DNA reads TGTGCCAGCAGTGAACGAGGACGGGGGGTTGATACGCAGTATTTT.

V is TRBV27 and J is TRBJ1-1, with unresolved D. Germline CDR1 MNHEY, CDR2 SMNVEV (reference sequence). The length of the CDR3 is 13 residues. Deletions cut 4 bases from V and 0 bases from J, with 6 bases between. In nucleotides, the CDR3 is TGTGCCAGCAGTTACGGGATGAACACTGAAGCTTTCTTT. This codes for CASSYGMNTEAFF.

V and J are TRBV6-9 and TRBJ2-7; 7 bases are shared with TRBD1. This CDR3 has 14 amino acids. Germline CDR1 and CDR2: MNHGY and SVAAGI. V lost 5 bases, J lost 2 bases, and 6 bases stayed unmatched. The CDR3 loop is CASSLRDSTYEQYF. CDR3 coding DNA: TGTGCCAGCAGTCTCCGGGACAGTACCTACGAGCAGTACTTC.